This T cell receptor beta chain was sequenced for a study of blood T cell repertoires in COVID-19. Study-level background: COVID-19 samples collected from the United States, Italy and Spain covered acute and convalescent phases. The cDNA or gDNA used as material had been derived from T cells, B-cell-depleted T cells, or PBMCs.

Original methodology: Reference gene primer amplification gave nucleated cell count estimates. Profiled with immunoSEQ multiplex PCR; TCRdb holds only in-frame clones, not every one. The V and J calls and the clone size are those of that table, but D and trimming were determined from the DNA. The table lists 30,000 or so clones, around 85% of them singletons. This clone turned up a few times. The V and J ends lost 1 base and 5 bases, in that order; junction bases with no gene match: 6. The CDR3 consists of 15 residues. The V gene's germline CDR1 is SEHNR and CDR2 FQNEAQ (reference sequence). Seattle participants joined during active infection and were tracked over time.

The chain recombines TRBV7-9 with TRBJ2-5, with TRBD1 matching over 8 bases. Sequencing input: peripheral blood. The clonotype was recovered from a woman aged 80 or over with COVID-19, enrolled during active disease. The DNA for the CDR3 is TGTGCCAGCAGCTTAGTCCGGGGGACAGGCGAGACCCAGTACTTC. Protein product: CASSLVRGTGETQYF.